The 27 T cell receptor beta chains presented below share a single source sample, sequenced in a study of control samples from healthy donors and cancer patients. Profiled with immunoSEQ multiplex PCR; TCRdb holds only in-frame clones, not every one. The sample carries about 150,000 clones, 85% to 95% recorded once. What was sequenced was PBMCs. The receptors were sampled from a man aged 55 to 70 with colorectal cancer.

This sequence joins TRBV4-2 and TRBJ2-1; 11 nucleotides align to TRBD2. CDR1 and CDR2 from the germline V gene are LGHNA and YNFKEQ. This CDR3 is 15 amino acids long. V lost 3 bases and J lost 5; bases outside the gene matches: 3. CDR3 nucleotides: TGTGCCAGCAGCCAGACTAGCGGGGATAACAATGAGCAGTTCTTC. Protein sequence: CASSQTSGDNNEQFF.

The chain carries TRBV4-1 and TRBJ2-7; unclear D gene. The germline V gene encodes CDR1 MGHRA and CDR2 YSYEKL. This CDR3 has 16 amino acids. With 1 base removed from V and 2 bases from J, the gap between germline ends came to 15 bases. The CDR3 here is CASSQGALSRTYEQYF. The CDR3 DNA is TGCGCCAGCAGCCAAGGGGCCCTCTCCCGCACCTACGAGCAGTACTTC.

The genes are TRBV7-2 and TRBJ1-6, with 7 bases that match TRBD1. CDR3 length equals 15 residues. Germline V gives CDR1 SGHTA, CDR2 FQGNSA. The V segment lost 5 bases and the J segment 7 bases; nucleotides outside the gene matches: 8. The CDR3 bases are TGTGCCAGCAGCGGACCCGGGACAGAGAATTCACCCCTCCACTTT. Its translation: CASSGPGTENSPLHF.

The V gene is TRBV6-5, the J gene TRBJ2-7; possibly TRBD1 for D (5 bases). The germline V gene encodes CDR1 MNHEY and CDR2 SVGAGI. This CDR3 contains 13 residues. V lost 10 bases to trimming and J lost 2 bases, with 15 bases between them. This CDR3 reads CAITSGSAYEQYF. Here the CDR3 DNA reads TGTGCCATCACCTCAGGGTCCGCCTACGAGCAGTACTTC.

In nucleotides, the CDR3 is TGTGCCAGCAGCCAGGGACAGGGGGCCTACGAGCAGTACTTC. It translates to CASSQGQGAYEQYF. V gene TRBV7-2 combines with J gene TRBJ2-7; 11 positions match TRBD1. The CDR3 totals 14 residues. The germline V gene encodes CDR1 SGHTA and CDR2 FQGNSA. J was trimmed by 2 bases and V by 5 bases; bases with no gene match: 2.

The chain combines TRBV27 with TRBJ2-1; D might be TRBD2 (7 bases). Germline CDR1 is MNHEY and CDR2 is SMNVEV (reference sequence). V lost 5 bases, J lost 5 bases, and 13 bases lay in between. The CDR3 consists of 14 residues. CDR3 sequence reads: CASSRRGANNEQFF. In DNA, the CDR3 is TGTGCCAGCAGTCGCCGGGGGGCCAACAATGAGCAGTTCTTC.

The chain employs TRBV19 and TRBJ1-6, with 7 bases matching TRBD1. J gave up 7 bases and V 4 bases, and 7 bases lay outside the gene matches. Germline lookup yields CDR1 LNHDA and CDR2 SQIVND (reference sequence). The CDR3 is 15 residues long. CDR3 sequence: CASSKPGQMNSPLHF. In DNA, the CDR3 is TGTGCCAGTAGTAAACCGGGACAGATGAATTCACCCCTCCACTTT.

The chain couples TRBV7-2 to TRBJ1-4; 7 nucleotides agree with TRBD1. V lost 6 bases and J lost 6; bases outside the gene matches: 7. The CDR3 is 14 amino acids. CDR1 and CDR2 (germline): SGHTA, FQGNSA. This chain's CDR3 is CASRRGTEYEKLFF. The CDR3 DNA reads TGTGCCAGCAGACGTGGGACAGAATATGAAAAACTGTTTTTT. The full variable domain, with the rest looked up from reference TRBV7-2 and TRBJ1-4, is GAGVSQSPSNKVTEKGKDVELRCDPISGHTALYWYRQSLGQGLEFLIYFQGNSAPDKSGLPSDRFSAERTGGSVSTLTIQRTQQEDSAVYLCASRRGTEYEKLFFGSGTQLSVL.

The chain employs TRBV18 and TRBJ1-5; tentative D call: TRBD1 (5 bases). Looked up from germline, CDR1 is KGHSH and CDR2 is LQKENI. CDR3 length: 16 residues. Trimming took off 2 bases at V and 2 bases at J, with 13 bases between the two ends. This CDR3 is CASSPSAGSGNQPQHF. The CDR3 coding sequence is TGTGCCAGCTCACCATCGGCAGGGTCTGGCAATCAGCCCCAGCATTTT.

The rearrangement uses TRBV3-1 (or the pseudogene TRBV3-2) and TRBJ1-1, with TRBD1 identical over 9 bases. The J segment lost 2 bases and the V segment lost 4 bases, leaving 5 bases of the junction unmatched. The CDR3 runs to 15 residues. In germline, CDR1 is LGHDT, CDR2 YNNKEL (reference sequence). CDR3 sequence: CASSPGQGGNTEAFF. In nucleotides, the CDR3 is TGTGCCAGCAGCCCGGGACAGGGAGGCAACACTGAAGCTTTCTTT.

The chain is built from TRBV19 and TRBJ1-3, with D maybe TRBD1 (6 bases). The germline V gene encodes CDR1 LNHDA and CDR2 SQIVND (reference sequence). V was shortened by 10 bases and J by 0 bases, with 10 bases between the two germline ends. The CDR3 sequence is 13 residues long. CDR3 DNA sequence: TGTGCCACAACAGGGATCTCTGGAAACACCATATATTTT. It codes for CATTGISGNTIYF.

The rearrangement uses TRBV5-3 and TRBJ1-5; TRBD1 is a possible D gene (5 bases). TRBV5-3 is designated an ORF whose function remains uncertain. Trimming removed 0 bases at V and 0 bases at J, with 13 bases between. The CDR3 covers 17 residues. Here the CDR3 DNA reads TGTGCCAGAAGCTTGGCGACTAAGGGGTGTAGCAATCAGCCCCAGCATTTT. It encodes CARSLATKGCSNQPQHF.

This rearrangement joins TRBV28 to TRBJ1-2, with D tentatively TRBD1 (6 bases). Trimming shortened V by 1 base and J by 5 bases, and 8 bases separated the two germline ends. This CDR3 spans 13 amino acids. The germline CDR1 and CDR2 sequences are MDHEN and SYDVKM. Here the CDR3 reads CASSLSQGYGYTF. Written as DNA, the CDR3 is TGTGCCAGCAGTTTATCTCAGGGGTATGGCTACACCTTC.

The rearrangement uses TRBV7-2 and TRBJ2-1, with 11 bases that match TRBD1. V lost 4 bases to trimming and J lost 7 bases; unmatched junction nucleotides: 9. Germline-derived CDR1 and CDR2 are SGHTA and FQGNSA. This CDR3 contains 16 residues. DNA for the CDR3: TGTGCCAGCAGCTCGCCGGACAGGGGGCAGGTGAATGAGCAGTTCTTC. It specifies CASSSPDRGQVNEQFF.

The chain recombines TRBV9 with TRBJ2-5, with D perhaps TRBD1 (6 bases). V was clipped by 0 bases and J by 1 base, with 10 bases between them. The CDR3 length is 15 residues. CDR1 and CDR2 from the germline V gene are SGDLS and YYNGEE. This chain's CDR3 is CASSVAWGPQETQYF. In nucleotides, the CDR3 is TGTGCCAGCAGCGTAGCGTGGGGGCCCCAAGAGACCCAGTACTTC.

The CDR3 DNA reads as TGTGCCAGCAGTTACTCTAGGGGGGCTGAAGCTTTCTTT. Encoded protein: CASSYSRGAEAFF. V is TRBV6-5 and J is TRBJ1-1, with a possible D match to TRBD1 (6 bases). This CDR3 is 13 amino acids long. The V and J ends lost 0 bases and 6 bases respectively, with 8 bases between them. Germline CDR1 MNHEY, CDR2 SVGAGI.

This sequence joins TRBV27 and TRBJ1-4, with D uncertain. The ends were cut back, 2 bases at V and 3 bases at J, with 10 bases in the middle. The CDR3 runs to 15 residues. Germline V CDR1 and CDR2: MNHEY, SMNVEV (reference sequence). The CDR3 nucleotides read TGTGCCAGCAGTTTAACCCGGGCCTCTAATGAAAAACTGTTTTTT. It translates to CASSLTRASNEKLFF.

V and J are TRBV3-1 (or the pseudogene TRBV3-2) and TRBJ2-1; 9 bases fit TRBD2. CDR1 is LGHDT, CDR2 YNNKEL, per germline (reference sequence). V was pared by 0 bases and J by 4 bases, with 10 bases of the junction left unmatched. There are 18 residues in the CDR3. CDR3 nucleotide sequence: TGTGCCAGCAGCCAAGATATGCTAGCGGGGTCTCAATACAATGAGCAGTTCTTC. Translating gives CASSQDMLAGSQYNEQFF.

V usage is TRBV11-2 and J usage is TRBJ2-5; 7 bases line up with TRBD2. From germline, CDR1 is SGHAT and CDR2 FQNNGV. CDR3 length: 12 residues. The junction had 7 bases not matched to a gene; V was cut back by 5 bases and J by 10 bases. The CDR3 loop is CASSPSRGVQYF. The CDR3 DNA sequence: TGTGCCAGCAGCCCCTCCCGGGGGGTCCAGTACTTC.

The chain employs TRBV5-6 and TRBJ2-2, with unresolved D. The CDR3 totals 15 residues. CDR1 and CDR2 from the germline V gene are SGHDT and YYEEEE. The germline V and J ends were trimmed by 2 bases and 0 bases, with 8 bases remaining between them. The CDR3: CASSFGRPNTGELFF. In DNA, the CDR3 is TGTGCCAGCAGCTTTGGACGGCCGAACACCGGGGAGCTGTTTTTT.

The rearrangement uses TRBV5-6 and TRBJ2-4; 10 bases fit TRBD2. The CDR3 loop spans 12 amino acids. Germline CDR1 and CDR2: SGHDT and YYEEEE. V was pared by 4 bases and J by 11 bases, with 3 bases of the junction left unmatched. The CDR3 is CASSSGRGVQYF. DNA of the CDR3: TGTGCCAGCAGCAGCGGGAGGGGTGTTCAGTACTTC.

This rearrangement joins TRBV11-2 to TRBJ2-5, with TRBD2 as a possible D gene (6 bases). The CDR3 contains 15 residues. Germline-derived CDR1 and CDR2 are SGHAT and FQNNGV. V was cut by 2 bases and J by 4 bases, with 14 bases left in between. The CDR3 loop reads CASSLSAMGGETQYF. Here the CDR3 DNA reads TGTGCCAGCAGCTTAAGCGCGATGGGGGGAGAGACCCAGTACTTC.

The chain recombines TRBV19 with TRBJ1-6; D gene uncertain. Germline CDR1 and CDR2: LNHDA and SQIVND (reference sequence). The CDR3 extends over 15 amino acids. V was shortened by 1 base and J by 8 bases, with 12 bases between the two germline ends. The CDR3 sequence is CASSIGPDIDSPLHF. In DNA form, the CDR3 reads TGTGCCAGTAGTATAGGGCCAGATATAGATTCACCCCTCCACTTT.

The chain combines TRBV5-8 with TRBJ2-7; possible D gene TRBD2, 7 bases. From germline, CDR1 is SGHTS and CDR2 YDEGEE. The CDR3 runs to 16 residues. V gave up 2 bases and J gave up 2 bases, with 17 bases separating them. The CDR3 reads CASSLWGGSKAYEQYF. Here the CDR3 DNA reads TGTGCCAGCAGCTTATGGGGGGGCTCAAAGGCCTACGAGCAGTACTTC.

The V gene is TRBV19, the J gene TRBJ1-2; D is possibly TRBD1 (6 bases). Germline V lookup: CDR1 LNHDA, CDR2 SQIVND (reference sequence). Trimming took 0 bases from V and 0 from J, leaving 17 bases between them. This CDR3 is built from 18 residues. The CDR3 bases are TGTGCCAGTAGTATAGATCGGGACACAGGTCGAACTAACTATGGCTACACCTTC. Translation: CASSIDRDTGRTNYGYTF.

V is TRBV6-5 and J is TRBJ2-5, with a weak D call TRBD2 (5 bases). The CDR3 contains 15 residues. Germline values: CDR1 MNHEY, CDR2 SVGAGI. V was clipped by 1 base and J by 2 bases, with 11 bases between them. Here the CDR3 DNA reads TGTGCCAGCAGTTACTATCTCGGGATTCAAGAGACCCAGTACTTC. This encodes CASSYYLGIQETQYF.

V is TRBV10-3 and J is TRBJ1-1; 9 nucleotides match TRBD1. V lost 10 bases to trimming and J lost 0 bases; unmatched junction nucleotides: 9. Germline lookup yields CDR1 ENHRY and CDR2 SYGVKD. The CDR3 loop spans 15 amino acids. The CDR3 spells CATWDRVQMNTEAFF. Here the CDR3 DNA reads TGTGCCACCTGGGACAGGGTCCAGATGAACACTGAAGCTTTCTTT.